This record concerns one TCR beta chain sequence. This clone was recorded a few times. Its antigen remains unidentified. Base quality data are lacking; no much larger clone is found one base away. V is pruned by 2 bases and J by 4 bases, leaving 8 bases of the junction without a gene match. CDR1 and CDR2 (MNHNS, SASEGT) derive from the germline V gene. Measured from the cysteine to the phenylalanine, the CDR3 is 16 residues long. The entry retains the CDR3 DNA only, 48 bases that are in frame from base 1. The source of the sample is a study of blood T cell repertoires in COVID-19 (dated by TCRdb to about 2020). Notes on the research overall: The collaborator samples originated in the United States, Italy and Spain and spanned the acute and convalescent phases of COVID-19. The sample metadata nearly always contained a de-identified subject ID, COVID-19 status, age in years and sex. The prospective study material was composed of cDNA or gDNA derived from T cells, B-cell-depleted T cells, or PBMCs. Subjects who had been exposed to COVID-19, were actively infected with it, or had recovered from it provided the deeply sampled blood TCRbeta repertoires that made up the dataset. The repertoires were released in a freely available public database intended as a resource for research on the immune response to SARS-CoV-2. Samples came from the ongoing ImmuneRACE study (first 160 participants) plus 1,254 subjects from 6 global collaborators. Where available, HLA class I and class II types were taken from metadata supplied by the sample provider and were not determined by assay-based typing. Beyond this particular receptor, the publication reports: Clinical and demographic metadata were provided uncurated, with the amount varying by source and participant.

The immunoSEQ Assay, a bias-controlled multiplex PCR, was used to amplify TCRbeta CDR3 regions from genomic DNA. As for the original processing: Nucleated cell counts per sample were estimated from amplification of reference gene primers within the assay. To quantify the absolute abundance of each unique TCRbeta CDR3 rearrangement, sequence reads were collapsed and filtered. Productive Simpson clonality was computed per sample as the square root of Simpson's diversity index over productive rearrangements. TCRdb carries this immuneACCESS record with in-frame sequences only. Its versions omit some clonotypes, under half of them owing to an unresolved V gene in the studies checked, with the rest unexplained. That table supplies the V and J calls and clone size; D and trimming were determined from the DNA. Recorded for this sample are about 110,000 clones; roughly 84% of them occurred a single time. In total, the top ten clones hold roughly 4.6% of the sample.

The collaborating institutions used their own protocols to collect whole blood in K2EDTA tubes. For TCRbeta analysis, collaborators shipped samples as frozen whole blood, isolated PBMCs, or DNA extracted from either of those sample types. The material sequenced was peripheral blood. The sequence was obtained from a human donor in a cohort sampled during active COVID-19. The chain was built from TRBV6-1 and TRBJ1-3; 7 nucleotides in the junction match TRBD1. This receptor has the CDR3 CASSERARGRGNTIYF. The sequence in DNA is TGTGCCAGCAGTGAAAGGGCGAGGGGGCGAGGAAACACCATATATTTT.